The 20 T cell receptor beta chains below were found in one sample sequenced in a study of control samples from healthy donors and cancer patients. Sequenced by immunoSEQ multiplex PCR; TCRdb stores in-frame clones only, minus some. The table shows about 150,000 clones, with about 91% occurring only once. Specimen: blood. Receptors originate from a man younger than 45 in good health.

A few counts support this clone. V usage is TRBV27 and J usage is TRBJ2-1; 9 nucleotides align to TRBD2. J was trimmed by 7 bases and V by 2 bases; bases with no gene match: 3. CDR1 and CDR2 (germline): MNHEY, SMNVEV (reference sequence). CDR3 size: 14 residues. CDR3 DNA sequence: TGTGCCAGCAGTTTAGGCGGGGGGGCTAATGAGCAGTTCTTC. The encoded protein is CASSLGGGANEQFF.

The chain is built from TRBV28 and TRBJ1-5; weak D call: TRBD1 (6 bases). In germline, CDR1 is MDHEN, CDR2 SYDVKM. This CDR3 comprises 14 residues. V lost 4 bases, J lost 3 bases, and 10 bases lay in between. The CDR3 bases are TGTGCCAGCAGTTCCGGGACACTCAATCAGCCCCAGCATTTT. It specifies CASSSGTLNQPQHF.

In nucleotides, the CDR3 is TGCAGTGCTCTCAGGGGGGATGAGCAGTTCTTC. Its translation is CSALRGDEQFF. The rearrangement links TRBV20-1 to TRBJ2-1; D perhaps matches TRBD1 (7 bases). The germline V gene encodes CDR1 DFQATT and CDR2 SNEGSKA (reference sequence). Trimming pared 5 bases from V and 8 bases from J, leaving 10 bases between. CDR3 length: 11 residues.

The rearrangement uses TRBV19 and TRBJ2-1; maybe TRBD2 (7 bases). Germline CDR1 reads LNHDA; CDR2 reads SQIVND (reference sequence). Trimming took 4 bases from V and 4 from J, leaving 11 bases between them. The CDR3 is 14 amino acids. Here the CDR3 DNA reads TGTGCCAGTAGTAGCGGGGGCACTTACAATGAGCAGTTCTTC. It is translated as CASSSGGTYNEQFF.

The rearrangement links TRBV24-1 to TRBJ2-7, with a tentative D call TRBD1 (6 bases). V lost 5 bases and J lost 0, with 16 bases in between. From germline, CDR1 is KGHDR and CDR2 SFDVKD. The CDR3 length is 16 residues. The CDR3 loop is CATSVPPGHSSYEQYF. CDR3 DNA: TGTGCCACCAGTGTCCCGCCGGGACATAGCTCCTACGAGCAGTACTTC.

The rearrangement links TRBV6-6 to TRBJ2-3; D may be TRBD1 or TRBD2 (5 bases each). This CDR3 contains 14 residues. Trimming removed 2 bases from V and 4 bases from J, with 10 bases in between. Germline V CDR1 and CDR2: MNHNY, SVGAGI (reference sequence). DNA of the CDR3: TGTGCCAGCAGTTACGAGGGGAAGGCAGATACGCAGTATTTT. Its protein is CASSYEGKADTQYF.

This clone was detected once. The V and J genes are TRBV15 and TRBJ1-3; perhaps TRBD1 as D (5 bases). Germline CDR1 reads LNHNV; CDR2 reads YYDKDF (reference sequence). V lost 3 bases and J lost 2, with 8 bases in between. The CDR3 is 14 residues long. CDR3 loop: CATSRRGAGNTIYF. The CDR3 DNA is TGTGCCACCAGCAGGCGAGGGGCTGGAAACACCATATATTTT.

V is TRBV9 and J is TRBJ2-2; 10 bases are a match to TRBD2. Germline CDR1 and CDR2: SGDLS and YYNGEE. The CDR3 contains 17 residues. The V gene end was trimmed by 4 bases and the J gene end by 4 bases; junction bases not matched to a gene: 10. Here the CDR3 reads CASSLRSERGGTGELFF. In DNA, the CDR3 is TGTGCCAGCAGCCTCAGGAGTGAGCGGGGGGGCACCGGGGAGCTGTTTTTT.

This clone is a singleton in its sample. The same CDR3 also results from other DNA sequences found in this sample. The chain combines TRBV5-1 with TRBJ1-1; D is possibly TRBD1 (5 bases). The CDR3 sequence is 13 residues long. Germline lookup yields CDR1 SGHRS and CDR2 YFSETQ. V was pared by 2 bases and J by 3 bases, with 8 bases between. For the CDR3, the DNA is TGCGCCAGCAGCTTTGGCAGGGACACTGAAGCTTTCTTT. As protein: CASSFGRDTEAFF. The full variable domain, in which reference TRBV5-1 and TRBJ1-1 provide the parts outside the CDR3, is KAGVTQTPRYLIKTRGQQVTLSCSPISGHRSVSWYQQTPGQGLQFLFEYFSETQRNKGNFPGRFSGRQFSNSRSEMNVSTLELGDSALYLCASSFGRDTEAFFGQGTRLTVV.

The V and J genes are TRBV7-8 and TRBJ2-2; possibly TRBD1 for D (5 bases). V was clipped by 7 bases and J by 0 bases, with 6 bases between them. CDR1 and CDR2 from the germline V gene are SGHVS and FQNEAQ. The CDR3 is 13 residues long. CDR3 coding DNA: TGTGCCAGCAACAGGCCGAACACCGGGGAGCTGTTTTTT. Protein: CASNRPNTGELFF.

This rearrangement joins TRBV27 to TRBJ1-2; 9 nucleotides match TRBD1. The CDR3 is made up of 15 amino acids. From germline, CDR1 is MNHEY and CDR2 SMNVEV (reference sequence). Losses at the gene ends were 6 bases for V and 8 bases for J; bases not matched to a gene: 13. CDR3 loop: CASRELQGARAGYTF. The CDR3 DNA is TGTGCCAGCAGGGAATTACAGGGGGCCCGGGCAGGCTACACCTTC.

This clone appeared a few times. The rearrangement uses TRBV21-1 and TRBJ1-2; no check of the table's D call, TRBD1, against the DNA was made. TRBV21-1 is flagged as a pseudogene. The CDR3 is 17 amino acids. CDR3 sequence reads: CASSKGSTILWNYGYTF. For the CDR3, the DNA is TGTGCCAGCAGCAAAGGATCGACAATCCTCTGGAACTATGGCTACACCTTC.

V usage is TRBV30 and J usage is TRBJ1-6; unclear D gene. This CDR3 has 15 amino acids. Germline V CDR1 and CDR2: GTSNPN, SVGIG (reference sequence). Trimming removed 0 bases at V and 9 bases at J, with 15 bases between. The CDR3 loop reads CAWSVLGRFGSPLHF. CDR3 DNA sequence: TGTGCCTGGAGTGTACTCGGCAGGTTCGGTTCACCCCTCCACTTT.

The V and J genes are TRBV10-3 and TRBJ2-7, with 10 bases matching TRBD1. Unmatched junction bases numbered 14, after V lost 7 bases and J lost 2 bases. Germline-derived CDR1 and CDR2 are ENHRY and SYGVKD. The CDR3 contains 17 residues. CDR3 DNA: TGTGCCATCACCCAAGGGGGACAGGGGCCCACGACCTACGAGCAGTACTTC. This translates into CAITQGGQGPTTYEQYF.

The chain combines TRBV24-1 with TRBJ2-2, with D perhaps TRBD2 (6 bases). Trimming took 9 bases from V and 4 from J, leaving 11 bases between them. CDR3 size: 13 residues. Germline-derived CDR1 and CDR2 are KGHDR and SFDVKD. The CDR3 sequence: CATGVAVTGELFF. CDR3 coding DNA: TGTGCCACCGGGGTAGCGGTCACCGGGGAGCTGTTTTTT.

The chain carries TRBV7-2 and TRBJ1-3, with D perhaps TRBD1 (5 bases). Germline V gene sequence: CDR1 SGHTA, CDR2 FQGNSA. V was clipped by 1 base and J by 0 bases, with 16 bases between them. The CDR3 extends over 18 amino acids. The CDR3 loop reads CASSLGPTEAFSGNTIYF. The CDR3 DNA is TGTGCCAGCAGCTTAGGTCCGACAGAAGCCTTCTCTGGAAACACCATATATTTT.

This chain joins TRBV19 and TRBJ2-2, with a tentative D call TRBD1 (6 bases). The V end lost 3 bases, the J end lost 5 bases, and 16 bases lay between the germline ends. Germline assignment: CDR1 LNHDA and CDR2 SQIVND (reference sequence). The CDR3 has 16 amino acids. CDR3 bases: TGTGCCAGTAGTATCAGACTGGGACATATTACCGGGGAGCTGTTTTTT. It encodes CASSIRLGHITGELFF.

The chain carries TRBV7-2 and TRBJ1-2; D might be TRBD1 (6 bases). CDR3 length: 14 amino acids. Germline V gives CDR1 SGHTA, CDR2 FQGNSA. The V gene lost 8 bases and the J gene lost 5 bases, with 18 bases spanning the gap. The CDR3 region is CASGPIDRPYGYTF. In nucleotides, the CDR3 is TGTGCCAGCGGGCCTATAGACAGGCCGTATGGCTACACCTTC.

The V gene is TRBV7-9, the J gene TRBJ2-3; possibly TRBD1 for D (6 bases). The V gene's germline CDR1 is SEHNR and CDR2 FQNEAQ (reference sequence). This CDR3 spans 17 amino acids. Between the trimmed V and J ends, which lost 1 base and 5 bases, there was a span of 19 bases. The CDR3 spells CASSLGTTGSLGDTQYF. For the CDR3, the DNA is TGTGCCAGCAGCTTAGGAACGACAGGCAGTTTAGGAGATACGCAGTATTTT.

The chain recombines TRBV5-1 with TRBJ2-7; unclear D gene. V was cut by 4 bases and J by 3 bases, with 8 bases left in between. CDR1 is SGHRS, CDR2 YFSETQ, per germline. This CDR3 spans 12 amino acids. Written as DNA, the CDR3 is TGCGCCAGCAGCGAGGCCGACTACGAGCAGTACTTC. Residues: CASSEADYEQYF.